The next 32 T cell receptor beta chains were all read from a single sample in a study of cytomegalovirus exposure and HLA in healthy donors. PCR employed 60 Vbeta and 13 Jbeta primers. The data were produced by immunoSEQ multiplex PCR, yet TCRdb's version contains in-frame clones alone and is incomplete. The data show 95,000 to 130,000 clones, with roughly a tenth seen just once and about 3% held by the top ten. Sequencing was done on a sample of PBMCs. The receptor source for this set is a man aged 25-40 years in good health and CMV-seronegative.

The rearrangement joins TRBV11-2 to TRBJ2-5, with a possible D match to TRBD1 (5 bases). The germline V and J ends were trimmed by 0 bases and 5 bases, with 7 bases remaining between them. The CDR3 sequence is 13 residues long. Germline V gives CDR1 SGHAT, CDR2 FQNNGV. CDR3 sequence: CASSLDRAETQYF. In nucleotides, the CDR3 is TGTGCCAGCAGCTTAGACAGGGCGGAGACCCAGTACTTC.

The V gene is TRBV19, the J gene TRBJ1-4; 9 nucleotides line up with TRBD1. The CDR3 runs 15 residues. The ends lost 4 bases at V and 7 bases at J; junction bases unmatched: 7. Germline V lookup: CDR1 LNHDA, CDR2 SQIVND (reference sequence). The CDR3 region has the DNA TGTGCCAGTAGTAGCCGGGACAGGGAGACTGAAAAACTGTTTTTT. This gives the protein CASSSRDRETEKLFF. Variable domain in full (rest from reference TRBV19 and TRBJ1-4): DGGITQSPKYLFRKEGQNVTLSCEQNLNHDAMYWYRQDPGQGLRLIYYSQIVNDFQKGDIAEGYSVSREKKESFPLTVTSAQKNPTAFYLCASSSRDRETEKLFFGSGTQLSVL.

The chain couples TRBV7-2 to TRBJ2-3, with D tentatively TRBD1 (6 bases). Trimming left V 1 base short and J 4 bases short, with 24 bases between. CDR1 is SGHTA, CDR2 FQGNSA, per germline. This CDR3 is built from 19 residues. CDR3 nucleotide sequence: TGTGCCAGCAGCTTAGAGGTTTTTGGGCCAGGGGATGGTCCAGATACGCAGTATTTT. This sequence encodes CASSLEVFGPGDGPDTQYF.

This clone has just a few counts. V is TRBV30 and J is TRBJ1-2; a weak D match, TRBD1 (6 bases). The germline V and J ends were trimmed by 4 bases and 7 bases, with 16 bases remaining between them. The CDR3 is 13 amino acids. Germline CDR1 is GTSNPN and CDR2 is SVGIG (reference sequence). CDR3 residues: CAWTRGASSGYTF. DNA of the CDR3: TGTGCCTGGACTCGGGGGGCGTCCAGTGGCTACACCTTC.

This clone has only a few counts. The J gene is TRBJ1-2, the V gene TRBV5-6; D not certain. The germline gives CDR1 SGHDT, CDR2 YYEEEE. Trimming stripped 3 bases from V and 4 bases from J, with 16 bases between. There are 15 residues in the CDR3. CDR3 sequence reads: CASSYVTGEGYGYTF. DNA for the CDR3: TGTGCCAGCAGCTACGTCACGGGCGAGGGCTATGGCTACACCTTC.

This clone has a handful of counts. The V call is TRBV6-5, the J call TRBJ1-1; D is ambiguous. CDR1 is MNHEY, CDR2 SVGAGI, per germline. V lost 7 bases to trimming and J lost 1 base, with 13 bases between them. The CDR3 extends over 14 amino acids. The CDR3 bases are TGTGCCAGCAATACCGGGTCTCCGAACACTGAAGCTTTCTTT. This sequence encodes CASNTGSPNTEAFF.

V is TRBV4-1 and J is TRBJ2-1, with TRBD1 as a possible D gene (6 bases). In germline, CDR1 is MGHRA, CDR2 YSYEKL. Trimming left V 1 base short and J 6 bases short, with 10 bases between. The CDR3 totals 14 residues. CDR3 nucleotide sequence: TGCGCCAGCAGCCAAGCCGGACAGTCCAATGAGCAGTTCTTC. This sequence encodes CASSQAGQSNEQFF.

This clone turned up a few times. The chain employs TRBV7-3 and TRBJ2-7; TRBD2 matches at 7 bases. With V trimmed by 4 bases and J by 5 bases, 8 bases remained unmatched. The CDR3 has 14 amino acids. Germline V gene sequence: CDR1 SGHTA, CDR2 FQGTGA. The CDR3 region has the DNA TGTGCCAGCAGCTCCCAAGGGGCGGGAGACGAGCAGTACTTC. This codes for CASSSQGAGDEQYF.

This clone was detected only a few times. For the CDR3, the DNA is TGTGCCAGCAGCCTACGGGGAGTAGAGACCCAGTACTTC. Residues: CASSLRGVETQYF. The gene calls are TRBV5-6 and TRBJ2-5, with D possibly matching TRBD2 (5 bases). The CDR3 extends over 13 amino acids. Germline V CDR1 and CDR2: SGHDT, YYEEEE. The ends were cut back, 4 bases at V and 4 bases at J, with 11 bases in the middle.

In its sample, this clone was seen a few times. V usage is TRBV5-5 and J usage is TRBJ2-7; D is unresolved. The germline V gene has CDR1 SGHKS and CDR2 YYEKEE (reference sequence). With 2 bases removed from V and 6 bases from J, the gap between germline ends came to 6 bases. CDR3 length equals 11 residues. The CDR3 DNA is TGTGCCAGCAGCTTCTCAGGCGAGCAGTACTTC. Amino acid sequence: CASSFSGEQYF.

J is TRBJ2-5 and V is TRBV15; a possible D gene is TRBD2 (6 bases). This CDR3 has 13 residues. Germline CDR1 and CDR2: LNHNV and YYDKDF (reference sequence). With 8 bases removed from V and 1 base from J, the gap between germline ends came to 11 bases. The CDR3 DNA follows: TGTGCCACCCAGAGGAGGGGCCAAGAGACCCAGTACTTC. It codes for CATQRRGQETQYF. Full variable domain (rest looked up from reference TRBV15 and TRBJ2-5): DAMVIQNPRYQVTQFGKPVTLSCSQTLNHNVMYWYQQKSSQAPKLLFHYYDKDFNNEADTPDNFQSRRPNTSFCFLDIRSPGLGDTAMYLCATQRRGQETQYFGPGTRLLVL.

This clone showed up just once. The DNA for the CDR3 is TGTGCCAGTAGTGGACGGGACAAGTCTAGCACAGATACGCAGTATTTT. Translation gives CASSGRDKSSTDTQYF. The chain couples TRBV19 to TRBJ2-3; D is possibly TRBD1 (6 bases). Trimming shortened V by 5 bases and J by 0 bases, and 15 bases separated the two germline ends. The CDR3 contains 16 residues. The V gene's germline CDR1 is LNHDA and CDR2 SQIVND (reference sequence). Using reference TRBV19 and TRBJ2-3 for the parts outside the CDR3, the full variable domain is DGGITQSPKYLFRKEGQNVTLSCEQNLNHDAMYWYRQDPGQGLRLIYYSQIVNDFQKGDIAEGYSVSREKKESFPLTVTSAQKNPTAFYLCASSGRDKSSTDTQYFGPGTRLTVL.

This clone was recorded a few times. The V gene is TRBV7-8, the J gene TRBJ1-2; TRBD1 agrees at 7 bases. V dropped 3 bases and J dropped 2; count of bases not matched to a gene: 9. Germline V CDR1 and CDR2: SGHVS, FQNEAQ. The CDR3 length is 16 residues. The DNA of the CDR3 is TGTGCCAGCAGCTTGGGCCGGGACAGTTTGAACTATGGCTACACCTTC. This codes for CASSLGRDSLNYGYTF.

The chain has TRBV6-5 and TRBJ1-5, with D tentatively TRBD1 (5 bases). The germline V gene encodes CDR1 MNHEY and CDR2 SVGAGI. The CDR3 spans 14 residues. Trimming pared 4 bases from V and 7 bases from J, leaving 14 bases between. CDR3 nucleotides: TGTGCCAGCAGTTTGGGGGGAGGTGGGCAGCCCCAGCATTTT. Its translation is CASSLGGGGQPQHF.

In its sample, this clone was seen a few times. This chain links TRBV19 with TRBJ1-3; 9 bases line up with TRBD1. The J segment lost 10 bases and the V segment lost 9 bases, leaving 10 bases of the junction unmatched. The CDR3 covers 13 residues. Per germline, CDR1 LNHDA and CDR2 SQIVND (reference sequence). CDR3 sequence reads: CASRTGASGTIYF. As DNA, the CDR3 is TGTGCCAGCCGGACAGGGGCCTCGGGAACCATATATTTT.

The chain recombines TRBV25-1 with TRBJ1-4, with TRBD1 matching 7 bases. J lost 8 bases, V lost 5 bases, and 5 bases had no gene match. This CDR3 has 13 amino acids. Germline V gene lookup returns CDR1 MGHDK and CDR2 SYGVNS. CDR3 sequence: CASSQRGLEKLFF. As DNA, the CDR3 is TGTGCCAGCAGTCAAAGGGGGCTCGAAAAACTGTTTTTT.

This rearrangement joins TRBV7-2 to TRBJ1-5, with D perhaps matching TRBD1 (5 bases). The V gene lost 1 base and the J gene lost 1 base, with 11 bases spanning the gap. CDR1 is SGHTA and CDR2 is FQGNSA in the germline V gene. The CDR3 is 16 amino acids. The CDR3 loop reads CASSLGGTWSNQPQHF. DNA of the CDR3: TGTGCCAGCAGCTTAGGGGGGACTTGGAGCAATCAGCCCCAGCATTTT.

The chain carries TRBV30 and TRBJ2-1, with TRBD2 matching over 7 bases. The CDR3 totals 18 residues. Germline loops: CDR1 GTSNPN, CDR2 SVGIG (reference sequence). Trimming cost V 4 bases and J 2 bases; bases outside gene matches: 17. In DNA, the CDR3 is TGTGCCTGGACCGAATCGGGGTTAGCGGGCCTGACCTACAATGAGCAGTTCTTC. It encodes CAWTESGLAGLTYNEQFF.

The chain uses TRBV29-1 and TRBJ2-5, with TRBD1 identical over 8 bases. This CDR3 spans 15 amino acids. J was trimmed by 5 bases and V by 4 bases; bases with no gene match: 12. From germline, CDR1 is SQVTM and CDR2 ANQGSEA. The CDR3 DNA reads TGCAGCGTTGTTTCTCGGCAGGGGGCGCGGGAGACCCAGTACTTC. This encodes CSVVSRQGARETQYF.

In this sample, this clone turned up a few times. The chain has TRBV28 and TRBJ2-2; TRBD2 agrees at 12 bases. CDR3 length: 18 residues. CDR1 is MDHEN, CDR2 SYDVKM, per germline. J gave up 0 bases and V 5 bases, and 7 bases lay outside the gene matches. The CDR3 DNA reads TGTGCCAGCAGTCGACTAGCGGGGGCGGATCCGAACACCGGGGAGCTGTTTTTT. This codes for CASSRLAGADPNTGELFF. Full variable domain (rest looked up from reference TRBV28 and TRBJ2-2): DVKVTQSSRYLVKRTGEKVFLECVQDMDHENMFWYRQDPGLGLRLIYFSYDVKMKEKGDIPEGYSVSREKKERFSLILESASTNQTSMYLCASSRLAGADPNTGELFFGEGSRLTVL.

The rearrangement uses TRBV2 and TRBJ1-2; D is unresolved. This CDR3 region has 15 residues. Trimming removed 9 bases at V and 3 bases at J, with 20 bases between. The germline V gene encodes CDR1 SNHLY and CDR2 FYNNEI. Here the CDR3 DNA reads TGTGCCAGATATAGACCGGGAGACTCGGACTATGGCTACACCTTC. Translated, it gives CARYRPGDSDYGYTF.

This clone appeared once. In DNA form, the CDR3 reads TGTGCCAGCAGCTCCACTGTGGCCGGGATGGAGACCCAGTACTTC. Its translation is CASSSTVAGMETQYF. J is TRBJ2-5 and V is TRBV11-2; perhaps TRBD2 as D (5 bases). V was clipped by 4 bases and J by 5 bases, with 17 bases between them. Germline-derived CDR1 and CDR2 are SGHAT and FQNNGV. CDR3 size: 15 residues.

CDR3 amino acids: CASSGRINTGELFF. In nucleotides, the CDR3 is TGTGCCAGCAGCGGCCGAATTAACACCGGGGAGCTGTTTTTT. This chain joins TRBV9 and TRBJ1-3; no clear D. The end of the DNA is better explained by TRBJ2-2, so the J call may be wrong. The CDR3 totals 14 residues. Germline CDR1 reads SGDLS; CDR2 reads YYNGEE.

The rearrangement links TRBV5-6 to TRBJ2-1, with a weak D call TRBD2 (7 bases). The CDR3 has 15 amino acids. V was clipped by 4 bases and J by 9 bases, with 20 bases between them. Germline V gene lookup returns CDR1 SGHDT and CDR2 YYEEEE. DNA for the CDR3: TGTGCCAGCAGCCTAACTAGGGGGAGGGCCAGTGAGCAGTTCTTC. Residues: CASSLTRGRASEQFF.

This clone was detected a few times. This sequence joins TRBV19 and TRBJ2-3; tentatively, D is TRBD1 (6 bases). Deletions cut 1 base from V and 4 bases from J, with 12 bases between. Germline CDR1 reads LNHDA; CDR2 reads SQIVND (reference sequence). The CDR3 is made up of 15 amino acids. In DNA form, the CDR3 reads TGTGCCAGTAGTATAGGAACAGGGTCTGCAGATACGCAGTATTTT. This gives the protein CASSIGTGSADTQYF.

The J gene is TRBJ2-1, the V gene TRBV2; D gene ambiguous. CDR1 is SNHLY and CDR2 is FYNNEI in the germline V gene. The V end lost 8 bases, the J end lost 0 bases, and 20 bases lay between the germline ends. This CDR3 comprises 17 residues. CDR3 sequence (DNA): TGTGCCAGCTCGAGGATGGCTAGGCAGAGCTCCTACAATGAGCAGTTCTTC. It is translated as CASSRMARQSSYNEQFF.

The chain combines TRBV29-1 with TRBJ1-1, with 7 bases matching TRBD1. Germline trimming cut 6 bases from V and 0 bases from J; bases unmatched to any gene: 7. The CDR3 is 14 amino acids. The V gene's germline CDR1 is SQVTM and CDR2 ANQGSEA. The CDR3 here is CSVNRQGMNTEAFF. The CDR3 nucleotides read TGCAGCGTCAACCGACAGGGCATGAACACTGAAGCTTTCTTT.

There are a few counts of this clone. The chain recombines TRBV5-5 with TRBJ2-5; possible D gene TRBD2, 6 bases. Germline V gene data show CDR1 as SGHKS and CDR2 as YYEKEE (reference sequence). Between the trimmed V and J ends, which lost 4 bases and 3 bases, there was a span of 13 bases. The CDR3 contains 14 residues. This CDR3 is CASSRWEAKETQYF. The CDR3, as DNA: TGTGCCAGCAGCCGATGGGAGGCGAAAGAGACCCAGTACTTC.

This clone appeared many times. The rearrangement links TRBV30 to TRBJ2-7; TRBD1 matches at 11 bases. There are 14 residues in the CDR3. Losses at the gene ends were 2 bases for V and 5 bases for J; bases not matched to a gene: 5. Germline CDR1 is GTSNPN and CDR2 is SVGIG (reference sequence). The CDR3 sequence: CAWSTDRGLDEQYF. Written as DNA, the CDR3 is TGTGCCTGGAGTACGGACAGGGGGCTGGACGAGCAGTACTTC.

The chain carries TRBV5-1 and TRBJ1-2, with D unresolved. Germline V gives CDR1 SGHRS, CDR2 YFSETQ. V gave up 1 base and J gave up 8 bases, with 12 bases separating them. CDR3 length equals 13 residues. The CDR3 spells CASSLRVLGGYTF. The CDR3 DNA reads as TGCGCCAGCAGCTTGCGGGTGCTTGGCGGCTACACCTTC.

The chain joins TRBV12-5 to TRBJ2-5; 7 bases match TRBD1. The CDR3 totals 17 residues. The junction had 14 bases not matched to a gene; V was cut back by 6 bases and J by 1 base. Germline V lookup: CDR1 LGHNT, CDR2 FRNRAP. Written as DNA, the CDR3 is TGTGCTAGTGGACGCCAACCCAGCAGGGGGTTCCAAGAGACCCAGTACTTC. As protein: CASGRQPSRGFQETQYF.

By share of the sample, this clone is medium-sized. The CDR3 nucleotides read TGTGCCAGCAGCGTATCCGGGGATGGAAATGAGCAGTTCTTC. It yields the protein CASSVSGDGNEQFF. The genes are TRBV9 and TRBJ2-1; perhaps TRBD2 as D (5 bases). In germline, CDR1 is SGDLS, CDR2 YYNGEE. Trimming removed 1 base from V and 7 bases from J, with 12 bases in between. The length of the CDR3 is 14 residues.